A single sample is the source of the 11 T cell receptor beta chains below, sequenced in a study of regulatory T cells in long-lasting Graves disease. For TCR beta, libraries came from iRepertoire HTBI primers and Arm-PCR of CDR3 regions. Each CDR3 protein is one row after TCRdb ran MiXCR on the multiplex PCR reads. Altogether 520,000 or so distinct CDR3 sequences are present, around 13% being singletons, with the ten largest covering roughly 8.2%. Time point indicated: newly diagnosed GD, antithyroid drugs for less than 3 months. Extracted PBMC RNA gave rise to the TCR library. The same specimen was also included in a second study, on T cells in Graves' hyperthyroidism and ophthalmopathy.

The starting material was peripheral blood mononuclear cells (PBMCs), obtained at new diagnosis, from a patient treated with antithyroid drugs. These TCRs come from a woman aged 30 to 39 with Graves disease.

This sequence joins TRBV10-1 and TRBJ2-1, with TRBD2 matching 12 bases. The germline CDR1 and CDR2 sequences are WNHNN and SYGVQD (reference sequence). The CDR3 is 16 amino acids. The V gene end was trimmed by 3 bases and the J gene end by 4 bases; junction bases not matched to a gene: 4. This CDR3 reads CASSEQLAGGYNEQFF. DNA for the CDR3: TGCGCCAGCAGTGAACAGCTAGCGGGAGGGTACAATGAGCAGTTCTTC.

The CDR3 sequence: CASKKVGRGEQFF. The CDR3 DNA reads TGTGCCAGTAAGAAGGTGGGGCGGGGTGAGCAGTTCTTC. This chain uses TRBV19 with TRBJ2-1; tentatively, D is TRBD2 (6 bases). The CDR3 runs 13 residues. CDR1 LNHDA and CDR2 SQIVND come from the germline V gene (reference sequence). Between the trimmed V and J ends, which lost 7 bases and 9 bases, there was a span of 16 bases.

J is TRBJ1-1 and V is TRBV19; D is perhaps TRBD1 (6 bases). The CDR3 runs to 12 residues. Trimming pared 7 bases from V and 2 bases from J, leaving 8 bases between. Looked up from germline, CDR1 is LNHDA and CDR2 is SQIVND (reference sequence). The DNA of the CDR3 is TGTGCCAGTAAGGACAGAAACACTGAAGCTTTCTTT. It is translated as CASKDRNTEAFF.

This clonotype showed up just a few times. For the CDR3, the DNA is TGCGCCAGGCCGACTAGCGAGCTCTACGAGCAGTACTTC. Protein sequence: CARPTSELYEQYF. The V and J genes are TRBV10-2 and TRBJ2-7; TRBD2 matches 8 bases. The germline gives CDR1 WSHSY, CDR2 SAAADI. V was pared by 9 bases and J by 3 bases, with 7 bases of the junction left unmatched. The CDR3 length is 13 residues.

Many counts were recorded for this clonotype. The chain carries TRBV3-1 and TRBJ2-1, with 9 positions matching TRBD1. Germline CDR1 and CDR2: LGHDT and YNNKEL (reference sequence). The CDR3 sequence is 14 residues long. The trim removed 6 bases at V and 4 bases at J, leaving 4 bases unmatched. The CDR3 region is CASSPGTGYNEQFF. CDR3 in DNA: TGTGCCAGCAGTCCCGGGACAGGGTACAATGAGCAGTTCTTC.

The J gene is TRBJ2-7, the V gene TRBV19; the D gene is possibly TRBD1 (7 bases). The V gene's germline CDR1 is LNHDA and CDR2 SQIVND (reference sequence). Between the trimmed V and J ends, which lost 2 bases and 3 bases, there was a span of 14 bases. CDR3 length: 15 amino acids. The chain's CDR3 is CASSILAGGLYEQYF. In DNA, the CDR3 is TGTGCCAGTAGTATACTGGCAGGGGGGCTCTACGAGCAGTACTTC.

This clonotype was detected only a few times. The chain links TRBV20-1 to TRBJ2-5, with TRBD2 matching over 13 bases. The CDR3 runs to 17 residues. The germline V gene encodes CDR1 DFQATT and CDR2 SNEGSKA (reference sequence). V shed 0 bases and J 1 base; nucleotides not matched to a gene: 5. The CDR3 DNA reads TGCAGTGCTAGAGACTTAGGACTAGCGGGAGCCCAAGAGACCCAGTACTTC. The encoded protein is CSARDLGLAGAQETQYF.

Details on this clonotype: This sequence may be a read error, since a much larger clone differs from it by one base. The rearrangement uses TRBV20-1 and TRBJ2-1, with D perhaps TRBD1 (5 bases). CDR1 DFQATT and CDR2 SNEGSKA come from the germline V gene (reference sequence). CDR3 length equals 15 residues. The V end was cut by 5 bases, the J end by 4 bases, with 18 bases between. The CDR3 nucleotides read TGCAGTGCTCCCAAAACAGGAGCACTTTACAATGAGCAGTTCTTC. It yields the protein CSAPKTGALYNEQFF.

Only a few counts were recorded for this clonotype. The chain recombines TRBV24-1 with TRBJ2-5; D may be TRBD2 (6 bases). CDR3 length: 16 amino acids. Trimming took 0 bases from V and 7 from J, leaving 17 bases between them. Germline lookup yields CDR1 KGHDR and CDR2 SFDVKD. The CDR3 sequence: CATSDLMVGQGGTQYF. The DNA of the CDR3 is TGTGCCACCAGTGATTTGATGGTAGGGCAGGGAGGGACCCAGTACTTC.

This clonotype came up many times. The V and J genes are TRBV27 and TRBJ1-1; TRBD1 aligns across 8 bases. Germline assignment: CDR1 MNHEY and CDR2 SMNVEV (reference sequence). The CDR3 consists of 15 residues. With 5 bases clipped from V and 0 bases from J, the junction kept 5 bases outside the gene matches. CDR3 DNA sequence: TGTGCCAGCAGTCCACGGGACAGGTTGAACACTGAAGCTTTCTTT. It is translated as CASSPRDRLNTEAFF.

This clonotype was counted at least ten times. The CDR3 spells CASSYQLITGELFF. CDR3 nucleotide sequence: TGTGCCAGCAGTTACCAACTGATCACCGGGGAGCTGTTTTTT. This sequence joins TRBV6-5 and TRBJ2-2; D is uncertain. Deletions cut 2 bases from V and 4 bases from J, with 8 bases between. Germline CDR1 reads MNHEY; CDR2 reads SVGAGI. The length of the CDR3 is 14 residues.